This T cell receptor beta chain was observed in a study of liver allograft versus peripheral blood T cells. On the study more broadly: Peripheral blood of the recipients supplied T cell receptor repertoires that were compared with those in transplanted livers. Broader study findings: In liver allografts, T cell receptor repertoires reportedly differed from the repertoires found in peripheral blood.

MiXCR, applied by TCRdb to the reads, yields one record per CDR3 protein. The sample shows about 9,100 distinct CDR3 sequences, about a fifth of them seen only once. The CDR3 consists of 14 residues. Unmatched junction bases numbered 3, after V lost 0 bases and J lost 10 bases. Germline V gives CDR1 SGDLS, CDR2 YYNGEE. By share, this clonotype counts as medium-sized. Its antigen is currently unknown. The chain combines TRBV9 with TRBJ1-6, with 8 nucleotides matching TRBD1. The origin of this receptor is a human patient who had a liver transplant. Some of these T cells may belong to the graft donor. CDR3 in amino acids: CASSVAGGWSPLHF. The CDR3 DNA reads TGTGCCAGCAGCGTAGCAGGGGGCTGGTCACCCCTCCACTTT.